The clone carrying this T cell receptor beta chain was found a few times. Using its own MiXCR run on the RT-PCR reads, TCRdb lists one record per CDR3 protein. The table lists about 650,000 distinct CDR3 sequences, approximately 14% of them singletons. This sample is drawn from a study of response to subunit inactivated influenza vaccine. The germline gives CDR1 PRHDT, CDR2 FYEKMQ (reference sequence). Trimming took 5 bases from V and 8 from J, leaving 15 bases between them. The CDR3 has 14 residues. The rearrangement joins TRBV13 to TRBJ1-4, with D possibly being TRBD1 (5 bases). Material: PBMCs from blood, obtained 12 days after vaccination. The sequence was collected from a man over 45 who received an inactivated influenza vaccine. The CDR3 bases are TGTGCCAGCAGCCCATCCCCCGCAGGGGAAAAACTGTTTTTT. Translation: CASSPSPAGEKLFF. The whole variable domain, remainder taken from reference TRBV13 and TRBJ1-4, is AAGVIQSPRHLIKEKRETATLKCYPIPRHDTVYWYQQGPGQDPQFLISFYEKMQSDKGSIPDRFSAQQFSDYHSELNMSSLELGDSALYFCASSPSPAGEKLFFGSGTQLSVL.